A single T cell receptor (beta chain) is shown here with its context. Its target is unknown. TCR alpha and TCR beta cDNA libraries carrying sample barcodes and UMIs were produced by 5'RACE using constant-segment primers. TCRdb reprocessed the 5' RACE reads via MiXCR and lists one record per CDR3 protein. The sample lists about 400,000 distinct CDR3 sequences, under 25% occurring once. J was trimmed by 3 bases and V by 6 bases; bases with no gene match: 6. The CDR3 length is 14 residues. This entry belongs to a study of T-cell memory formation after mild COVID-19. Study-wide findings and caveats: Day 15 to 85 contracting clones showed balanced CD4/CD8; day 15 to 37 expanders favored CD4+.

This chain links TRBV12-3 or TRBV12-4 with TRBJ2-7, with 9 bases matching TRBD2. Sequenced material: PBMCs or a T cell subset sorted from them (not recorded which). The sequence came from an adult woman who had mild COVID-19 (a few samples of this study predate the infection). Cell type and time point are not known. CDR3 in DNA: TGTGCCAGCAGCTACCGCGGGGGGGACTACGAGCAGTACTTC. It encodes CASSYRGGDYEQYF.